The 2 T cell receptor beta chains below were found in one sample sequenced in a study of blood T cell repertoires in COVID-19 (dated by TCRdb to about 2020). Libraries came from the immunoSEQ multiplex PCR assay. In TCRdb, the immuneACCESS table is reduced to in-frame sequences with V and J assigned. These tables do not hold every clone; where another copy was compared, an unresolved V gene accounts for under half, and the others remain unexplained. The sample data list 40,000 to 60,000 clones, and 86% of these were observed just once. Jointly, the top ten make up approximately 15% of the sample. Sequencing used peripheral blood. The receptors come from a human donor in a cohort sampled during active COVID-19.

The genes are TRBV29-1 and TRBJ2-7; possible D gene TRBD1, 6 bases. CDR1 SQVTM and CDR2 ANQGSEA come from the germline V gene. The CDR3 extends over 11 amino acids. Deletions cut 5 bases from V and 5 bases from J, with 10 bases between. CDR3 sequence (DNA): TGCAGCGTTACAGGGTTGGACGAGCAGTACTTC. Protein sequence: CSVTGLDEQYF.

As concerns this clone: Sequence at one end of the junction differs from germline and may be a read error. This chain links TRBV20-1 with TRBJ2-2; maybe TRBD2 (6 bases). Per the germline V gene, CDR1 is DFQATT and CDR2 is SNEGSKA (reference sequence). The CDR3 loop spans 11 amino acids. The CDR3 region has the DNA TGCACCCTGGGATCACCCGGGGGGCTGTTTTTT. The encoded protein is CTLGSPGGLFF.